This TCR beta chain derives from a study of cytomegalovirus exposure and HLA in healthy donors. Study-level findings and limits: Rarity held for most TCR sequences, but there were some public TCRs that occurred in many donors. There were several of the most significant clusters that appeared linked to common viral pathogens in a later analysis. Reportedly, HLA-A and HLA-B alleles of most subjects were accurately predicted from TCR beta. Specific recognition of CMV antigens was confirmed in vitro for three chains (all CMV-associated).

With regard to this clone: Its specificity is unknown.

The CDR3 consists of 14 residues. Per the germline V gene, CDR1 is SGHRS and CDR2 is YFSETQ. V was shortened by 6 bases and J by 4 bases, with 16 bases between the two germline ends. Researchers ran the PCR with 60 Vbeta and 13 Jbeta primers. Method: immunoSEQ multiplex PCR; TCRdb's copy keeps in-frame clones and lacks some. Of about 180,000 clones in the sample, 70% to 80% were seen once. This chain links TRBV5-1 with TRBJ1-2, with unresolved D. The sequenced sample consisted of PBMCs. This receptor was identified in a man younger than 35 in good health and CMV-seronegative. CDR3 in DNA: TGCGCCAGCACCCGGGAAGGTTCGGGCTATGGCTACACCTTC. Translated: CASTREGSGYGYTF.